The 18 T cell receptor beta chains below come from one sample, sequenced in a study of cytomegalovirus exposure and HLA in healthy donors. Researchers ran the PCR with 60 Vbeta and 13 Jbeta primers. Sequencing used immunoSEQ multiplex PCR; TCRdb keeps in-frame clones, though not all of them. Of some 99,000 clones in the sample, 76% were seen once. The specimen sequenced was PBMCs. Receptors originate from a woman between 50 and 59 years old in good health and CMV-seropositive.

This clone has more than one count but fewer than ten. The chain links TRBV10-3 to TRBJ2-3; D remains ambiguous. CDR1 and CDR2 (germline): ENHRY, SYGVKD. V shed 8 bases and J shed 2 bases, with 14 bases lying between them. This CDR3 has 14 residues. CDR3 residues: CAISPERSTDTQYF. For the CDR3, the DNA is TGTGCCATCTCCCCGGAGAGATCCACAGATACGCAGTATTTT.

The J gene is TRBJ2-1, the V gene TRBV2, with 15 bases matching TRBD2. Trimming removed 8 bases from V and 7 bases from J; junction bases left unmatched: 6. The CDR3 has 15 amino acids. CDR1 and CDR2 from the germline V gene are SNHLY and FYNNEI. The CDR3 coding sequence is TGTGCCAGCGGTTGGGGACTAGCGGGGGGAAATGAGCAGTTCTTC. Protein product: CASGWGLAGGNEQFF.

The V call is TRBV20-1, the J call TRBJ1-2; no firm D call. V shed 2 bases and J shed 6 bases, with 7 bases lying between them. Germline loops: CDR1 DFQATT, CDR2 SNEGSKA (reference sequence). This CDR3 contains 11 residues. CDR3 nucleotide sequence: TGCAGTGCTAGAAAGGGAGATGGCTACACCTTC. Residues: CSARKGDGYTF.

The rearrangement uses TRBV14 and TRBJ2-3, with 7 nucleotides matching TRBD1. Per the germline V gene, CDR1 is SGHDN and CDR2 is FVKESK. The CDR3 is 18 amino acids. Trimming cost V 0 bases and J 2 bases; bases outside gene matches: 11. CDR3 DNA sequence: TGTGCCAGCAGCCAAGATGTGTCGGGACAGACATCCACAGATACGCAGTATTTT. This sequence encodes CASSQDVSGQTSTDTQYF.

This clone showed up just once. J is TRBJ2-2 and V is TRBV4-1, with 10 bases matching TRBD2. Per germline, CDR1 MGHRA and CDR2 YSYEKL. CDR3 size: 18 residues. The J segment lost 2 bases and the V segment lost 3 bases, leaving 9 bases of the junction unmatched. CDR3 bases: TGCGCCAGCAGCCAGCCTCTAGCGGGGGTCATAAACACCGGGGAGCTGTTTTTT. This sequence encodes CASSQPLAGVINTGELFF.

This clone was detected only a few times. This rearrangement joins TRBV28 to TRBJ1-1; D gene uncertain. The germline V gene encodes CDR1 MDHEN and CDR2 SYDVKM. Trimming stripped 5 bases from V and 3 bases from J, with 7 bases between. This CDR3 comprises 12 residues. For the CDR3, the DNA is TGTGCCAGCAGTCCACCGGACACTGAAGCTTTCTTT. Amino acid sequence: CASSPPDTEAFF.

The chain carries TRBV7-2 and TRBJ2-7; TRBD2 matches at 13 bases. In germline, CDR1 is SGHTA, CDR2 FQGNSA. The CDR3 is made up of 15 amino acids. V was clipped by 5 bases and J by 7 bases; unmatched bases: 8. The CDR3 DNA reads TGTGCCAGCAGCCCCAAGGCACTAGCGGGAGGGGAGCAGTACTTC. It translates to CASSPKALAGGEQYF. Supplemented by reference TRBV7-2 and TRBJ2-7, the full variable domain reads GAGVSQSPSNKVTEKGKDVELRCDPISGHTALYWYRQSLGQGLEFLIYFQGNSAPDKSGLPSDRFSAERTGGSVSTLTIQRTQQEDSAVYLCASSPKALAGGEQYFGPGTRLTVT.

The chain couples TRBV27 to TRBJ2-5; 8 bases are a match to TRBD2. With 10 bases clipped from V and 4 bases from J, the junction kept 20 bases outside the gene matches. CDR3 size: 17 residues. From germline, CDR1 is MNHEY and CDR2 SMNVEV (reference sequence). CDR3 sequence: CAMKPRLGGAGIETQYF. The CDR3 bases are TGTGCCATGAAGCCTCGTCTCGGGGGGGCCGGAATAGAGACCCAGTACTTC.

In regard to this clone: The junction does not match germline at one end; this may be a read error. The rearrangement uses TRBV7-9 and TRBJ2-7; no reliable D call. Germline CDR1 reads SEHNR; CDR2 reads FQNEAQ (reference sequence). The CDR3 sequence is 12 residues long. CDR3 sequence (DNA): TGTTCCAGCAGCTCAGGTTTTTACGAGCAGTACTTC. Translating it yields CSSSSGFYEQYF.

V is TRBV5-8 and J is TRBJ1-1; D is unclear. V lost 4 bases, J lost 5 bases, and 9 bases lay in between. CDR3 size: 12 residues. Germline V gene data show CDR1 as SGHTS and CDR2 as YDEGEE. CDR3: CASSGRGTEAFF. CDR3 sequence (DNA): TGTGCCAGCAGCGGGAGAGGGACTGAAGCTTTCTTT.

The CDR3 DNA is TGTGCCAGCAGCGTACTAGCGGGAGGGCCGGCCGAGCAGTACTTC. It is translated as CASSVLAGGPAEQYF. The chain couples TRBV9 to TRBJ2-7; 12 bases map to TRBD2. V lost 1 base, J lost 6 bases, and 5 bases stayed unmatched. The CDR3 consists of 15 residues. The V gene's germline CDR1 is SGDLS and CDR2 YYNGEE.

This clone turned up a few times. This rearrangement joins TRBV4-3 to TRBJ2-5; the D gene is possibly TRBD2 (6 bases). The J call may be mistaken, given a closer DNA end match to TRBJ2-7. The CDR3 contains 15 residues. Germline CDR1 LGHNA, CDR2 YSLEER. CDR3 protein: CASSQVVGGGYEQYF. CDR3 sequence (DNA): TGCGCCAGCAGCCAAGTGGTTGGGGGAGGCTACGAGCAGTACTTC.

This clone was detected a few times. V is TRBV7-7 and J is TRBJ2-5; D unclear. There are 13 residues in the CDR3. The germline CDR1 and CDR2 sequences are SSHAT and FNYEAQ (reference sequence). V dropped 5 bases and J dropped 5 bases, with 12 bases sitting between them. The CDR3, as DNA: TGTGCCAGCAGCCAGGTCATTCGGGAGACCCAGTACTTC. Translation: CASSQVIRETQYF.

The CDR3 DNA follows: TGTGCCAGCAGCTTGGGGCTAGGGACAGGCTACGAGCAGTACTTC. It is translated as CASSLGLGTGYEQYF. V gene TRBV7-2 combines with J gene TRBJ2-7, with TRBD1 matching 8 bases. CDR1 is SGHTA, CDR2 FQGNSA, per germline. J gave up 3 bases and V 3 bases, and 7 bases lay outside the gene matches. The CDR3 is made up of 15 amino acids.

This clone was picked up a small number of times. The chain is built from TRBV29-1 and TRBJ2-3; 10 bases map to TRBD2. The germline CDR1 and CDR2 sequences are SQVTM and ANQGSEA. The trim removed 1 base at V and 5 bases at J, leaving 6 bases unmatched. This CDR3 has 15 residues. The CDR3 loop is CSVEGRASGGDTQYF. The CDR3 nucleotides read TGCAGCGTTGAAGGGAGGGCTAGCGGGGGAGATACGCAGTATTTT.

J is TRBJ1-2 and V is TRBV10-1, with 10 positions matching TRBD1. Unmatched junction bases numbered 6, after V lost 7 bases and J lost 7 bases. The CDR3 totals 13 residues. The germline CDR1 and CDR2 sequences are WNHNN and SYGVQD (reference sequence). The CDR3 nucleotides are TGCGCCAGCACCCGACAGGGGGCGGGTGGCTACACCTTC. It specifies CASTRQGAGGYTF.

The V call is TRBV4-3, the J call TRBJ2-3; 14 bases agree with TRBD2. Germline CDR1 is LGHNA and CDR2 is YSLEER. With 0 bases clipped from V and 0 bases from J, the junction kept 11 bases outside the gene matches. CDR3 size: 21 residues. CDR3 coding DNA: TGCGCCAGCAGCCAAGAAGGACTAGCGGGAGGCCGGTACCTGAGCACAGATACGCAGTATTTT. Its protein product is CASSQEGLAGGRYLSTDTQYF.

This clone was counted only a few times. The chain is built from TRBV6-6 and TRBJ2-7, with a weak D call TRBD1 (5 bases). V lost 6 bases and J 1 base, leaving 13 bases between the germline ends. The CDR3 sequence is 14 residues long. The germline V gene encodes CDR1 MNHNY and CDR2 SVGAGI (reference sequence). CDR3 amino acids: CASSRETASYEQYF. CDR3 bases: TGTGCCAGCAGCCGCGAGACAGCTTCCTACGAGCAGTACTTC.